The clone carrying this TCR beta chain was detected only once. The data stem from a study of technical replicates of blood from a handful of donors. Using immunoSEQ multiplex PCR, the repertoire was profiled, and TCRdb retains in-frame clones only, with some absent. The table records roughly 80,000 clones, around 96% of them present only once. Trimming removed 3 bases at V and 0 bases at J, with 4 bases between. Germline V lookup: CDR1 SGDLS, CDR2 YYNGEE. The CDR3 runs to 12 residues. The chain combines TRBV9 with TRBJ2-7; D call uncertain. This TCR derives from a human donor in good health. Sequenced input: T cells isolated from PBMCs. Here the CDR3 reads CASSGDSYEQYF. CDR3 DNA: TGTGCCAGCAGCGGAGACTCCTACGAGCAGTACTTC.